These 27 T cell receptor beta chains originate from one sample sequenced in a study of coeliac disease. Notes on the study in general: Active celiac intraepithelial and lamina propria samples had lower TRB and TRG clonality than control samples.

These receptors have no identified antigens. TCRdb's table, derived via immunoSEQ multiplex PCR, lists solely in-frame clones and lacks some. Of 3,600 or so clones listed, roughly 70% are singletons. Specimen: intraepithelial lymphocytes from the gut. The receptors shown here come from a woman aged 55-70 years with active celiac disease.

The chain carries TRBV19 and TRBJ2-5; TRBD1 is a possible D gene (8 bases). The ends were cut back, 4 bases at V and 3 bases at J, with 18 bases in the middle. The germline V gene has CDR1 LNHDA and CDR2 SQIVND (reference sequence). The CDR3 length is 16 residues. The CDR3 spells CASSNRGGLVKETQYF. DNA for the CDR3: TGTGCCAGTAGTAACAGGGGGGGATTGGTGAAAGAGACCCAGTACTTC. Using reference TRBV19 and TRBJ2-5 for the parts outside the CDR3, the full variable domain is DGGITQSPKYLFRKEGQNVTLSCEQNLNHDAMYWYRQDPGQGLRLIYYSQIVNDFQKGDIAEGYSVSREKKESFPLTVTSAQKNPTAFYLCASSNRGGLVKETQYFGPGTRLLVL.

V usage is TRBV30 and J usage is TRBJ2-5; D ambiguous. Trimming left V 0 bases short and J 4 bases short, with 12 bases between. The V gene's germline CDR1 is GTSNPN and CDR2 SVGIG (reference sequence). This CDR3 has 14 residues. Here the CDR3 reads CAWSVRISGETQYF. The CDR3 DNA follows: TGTGCCTGGAGTGTACGAATTTCGGGAGAGACCCAGTACTTC.

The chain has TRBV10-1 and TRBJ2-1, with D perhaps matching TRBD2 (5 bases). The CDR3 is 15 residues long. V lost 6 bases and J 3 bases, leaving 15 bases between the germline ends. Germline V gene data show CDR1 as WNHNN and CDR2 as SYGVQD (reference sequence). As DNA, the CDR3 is TGCGCCAGCAGGGCAGCGGACGGACTCTACAATGAGCAGTTCTTC. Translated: CASRAADGLYNEQFF.

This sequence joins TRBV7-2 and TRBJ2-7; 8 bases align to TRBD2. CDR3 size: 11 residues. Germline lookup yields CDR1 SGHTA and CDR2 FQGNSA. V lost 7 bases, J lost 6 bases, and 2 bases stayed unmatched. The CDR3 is CASTGGGEQYF. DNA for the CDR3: TGTGCCAGCACCGGGGGGGGCGAGCAGTACTTC. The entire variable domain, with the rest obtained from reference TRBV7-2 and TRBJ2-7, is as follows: GAGVSQSPSNKVTEKGKDVELRCDPISGHTALYWYRQSLGQGLEFLIYFQGNSAPDKSGLPSDRFSAERTGGSVSTLTIQRTQQEDSAVYLCASTGGGEQYFGPGTRLTVT.

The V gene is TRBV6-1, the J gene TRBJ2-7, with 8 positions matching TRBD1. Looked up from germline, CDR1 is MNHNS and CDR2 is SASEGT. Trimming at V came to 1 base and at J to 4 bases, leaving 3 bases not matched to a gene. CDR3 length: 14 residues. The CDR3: CASSEGTGRYEQYF. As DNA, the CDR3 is TGTGCCAGCAGTGAAGGGACAGGGAGGTACGAGCAGTACTTC.

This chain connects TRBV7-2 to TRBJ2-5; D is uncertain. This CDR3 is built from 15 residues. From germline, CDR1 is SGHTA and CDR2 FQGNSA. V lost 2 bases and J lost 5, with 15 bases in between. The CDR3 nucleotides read TGTGCCAGCAGCTTAAGTTCTGCTCTCGGGGAGACCCAGTACTTC. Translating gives CASSLSSALGETQYF.

CDR3 nucleotides: TGTGCCAGTAGCGATACAGGGGGCCCCTACGAGCAGTACTTC. Amino acids: CASSDTGGPYEQYF. The chain combines TRBV19 with TRBJ2-7; 9 bases line up with TRBD1. Germline CDR1 is LNHDA and CDR2 is SQIVND (reference sequence). J was trimmed by 2 bases and V by 6 bases; bases with no gene match: 5. The CDR3 loop spans 14 amino acids.

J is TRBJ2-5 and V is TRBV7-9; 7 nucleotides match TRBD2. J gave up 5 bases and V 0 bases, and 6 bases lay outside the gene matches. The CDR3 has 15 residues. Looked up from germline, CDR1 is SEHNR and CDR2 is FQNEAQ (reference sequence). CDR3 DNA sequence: TGTGCCAGCAGCTTAGCGTACGGACTAGGGGAGACCCAGTACTTC. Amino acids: CASSLAYGLGETQYF.

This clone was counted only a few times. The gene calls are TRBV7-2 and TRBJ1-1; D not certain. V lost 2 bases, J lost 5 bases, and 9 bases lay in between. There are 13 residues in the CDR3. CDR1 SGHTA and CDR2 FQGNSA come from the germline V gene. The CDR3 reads CASSLQEGTEAFF. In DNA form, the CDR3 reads TGTGCCAGCAGCTTACAGGAAGGTACTGAAGCTTTCTTT. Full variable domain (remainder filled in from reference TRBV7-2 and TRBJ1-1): GAGVSQSPSNKVTEKGKDVELRCDPISGHTALYWYRQSLGQGLEFLIYFQGNSAPDKSGLPSDRFSAERTGGSVSTLTIQRTQQEDSAVYLCASSLQEGTEAFFGQGTRLTVV.

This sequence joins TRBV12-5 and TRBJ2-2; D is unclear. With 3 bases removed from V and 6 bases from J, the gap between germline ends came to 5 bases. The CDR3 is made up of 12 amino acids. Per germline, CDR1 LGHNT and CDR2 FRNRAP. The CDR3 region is CASGFNSGELFF. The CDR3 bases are TGTGCTAGTGGTTTTAATTCCGGGGAGCTGTTTTTT.

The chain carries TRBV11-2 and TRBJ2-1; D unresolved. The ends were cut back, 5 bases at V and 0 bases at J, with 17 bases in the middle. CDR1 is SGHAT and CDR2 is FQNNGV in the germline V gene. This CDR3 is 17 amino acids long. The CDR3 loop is CASSPAPQSSSYNEQFF. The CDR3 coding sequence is TGTGCCAGCAGCCCAGCCCCCCAGTCTAGCTCCTACAATGAGCAGTTCTTC.

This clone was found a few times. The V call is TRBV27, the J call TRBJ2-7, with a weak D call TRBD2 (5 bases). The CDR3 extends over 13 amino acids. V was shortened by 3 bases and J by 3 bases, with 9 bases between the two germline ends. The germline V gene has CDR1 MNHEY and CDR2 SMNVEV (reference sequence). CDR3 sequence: CASSLRAGYEQYF. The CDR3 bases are TGTGCCAGCAGTTTGAGGGCAGGCTACGAGCAGTACTTC.

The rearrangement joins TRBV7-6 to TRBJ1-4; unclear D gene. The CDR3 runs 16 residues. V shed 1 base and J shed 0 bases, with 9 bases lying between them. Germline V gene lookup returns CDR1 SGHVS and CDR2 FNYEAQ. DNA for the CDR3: TGTGCCAGCAGCTTAGTTTGGGCAGCAACTAATGAAAAACTGTTTTTT. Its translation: CASSLVWAATNEKLFF.

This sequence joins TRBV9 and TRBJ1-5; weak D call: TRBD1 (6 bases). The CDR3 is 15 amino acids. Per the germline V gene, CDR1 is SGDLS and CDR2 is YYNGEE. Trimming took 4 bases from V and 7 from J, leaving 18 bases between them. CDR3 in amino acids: CASSPGGGEGQPQHF. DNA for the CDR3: TGTGCCAGCAGCCCCGGGGGGGGCGAAGGACAGCCCCAGCATTTT.

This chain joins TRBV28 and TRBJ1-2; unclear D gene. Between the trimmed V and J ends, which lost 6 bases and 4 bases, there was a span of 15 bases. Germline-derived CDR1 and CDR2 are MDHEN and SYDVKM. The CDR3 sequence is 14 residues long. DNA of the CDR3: TGTGCCAGCAGCCTCCTGGGCGGGAGCTATGGCTACACCTTC. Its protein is CASSLLGGSYGYTF.

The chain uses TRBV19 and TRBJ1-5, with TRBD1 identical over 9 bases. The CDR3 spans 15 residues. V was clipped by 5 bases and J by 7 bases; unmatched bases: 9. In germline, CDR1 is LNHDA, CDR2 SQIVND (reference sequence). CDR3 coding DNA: TGTGCCAGTAGTGTACAGGGGGCCCGAGGGCAGCCCCAGCATTTT. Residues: CASSVQGARGQPQHF.

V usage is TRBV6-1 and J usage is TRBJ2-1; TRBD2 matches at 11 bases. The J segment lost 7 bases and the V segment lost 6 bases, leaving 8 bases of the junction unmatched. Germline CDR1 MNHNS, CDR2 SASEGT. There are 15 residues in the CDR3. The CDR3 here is CASSGIAGGENEQFF. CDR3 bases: TGTGCCAGCAGCGGAATAGCGGGAGGGGAAAATGAGCAGTTCTTC.

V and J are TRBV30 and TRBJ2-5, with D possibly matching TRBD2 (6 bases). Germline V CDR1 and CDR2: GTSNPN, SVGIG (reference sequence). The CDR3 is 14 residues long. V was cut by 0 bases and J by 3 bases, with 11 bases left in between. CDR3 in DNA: TGTGCCTGGAGTGTAAAGGGACTTGAAGAGACCCAGTACTTC. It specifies CAWSVKGLEETQYF.

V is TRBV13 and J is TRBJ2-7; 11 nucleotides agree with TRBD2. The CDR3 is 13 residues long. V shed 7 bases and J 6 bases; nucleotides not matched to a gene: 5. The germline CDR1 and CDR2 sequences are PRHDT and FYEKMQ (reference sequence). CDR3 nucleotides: TGTGCCAGCACCCGACTAGCGGGGATCGAGCAGTACTTC. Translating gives CASTRLAGIEQYF. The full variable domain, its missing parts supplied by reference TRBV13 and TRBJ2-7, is AAGVIQSPRHLIKEKRETATLKCYPIPRHDTVYWYQQGPGQDPQFLISFYEKMQSDKGSIPDRFSAQQFSDYHSELNMSSLELGDSALYFCASTRLAGIEQYFGPGTRLTVT.

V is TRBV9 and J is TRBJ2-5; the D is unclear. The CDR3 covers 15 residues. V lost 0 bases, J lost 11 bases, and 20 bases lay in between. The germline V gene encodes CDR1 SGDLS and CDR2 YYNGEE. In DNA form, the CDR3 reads TGTGCCAGCAGCGTAGCTCCCTCGTCCGCAGTGGAGCAGTACTTC. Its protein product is CASSVAPSSAVEQYF. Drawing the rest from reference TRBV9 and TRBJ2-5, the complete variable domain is DSGVTQTPKHLITATGQRVTLRCSPRSGDLSVYWYQQSLDQGLQFLIQYYNGEERAKGNILERFSAQQFPDLHSELNLSSLELGDSALYFCASSVAPSSAVEQYFGPGTRLLVL.

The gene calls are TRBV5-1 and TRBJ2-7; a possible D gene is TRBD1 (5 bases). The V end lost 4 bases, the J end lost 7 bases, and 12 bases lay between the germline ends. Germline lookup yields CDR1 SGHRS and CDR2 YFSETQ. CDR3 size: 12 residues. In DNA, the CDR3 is TGCGCCAGCAGCGGCGTAGGGGTTGAGCAGTACTTC. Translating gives CASSGVGVEQYF. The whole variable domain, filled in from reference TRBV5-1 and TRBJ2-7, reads KAGVTQTPRYLIKTRGQQVTLSCSPISGHRSVSWYQQTPGQGLQFLFEYFSETQRNKGNFPGRFSGRQFSNSRSEMNVSTLELGDSALYLCASSGVGVEQYFGPGTRLTVT.

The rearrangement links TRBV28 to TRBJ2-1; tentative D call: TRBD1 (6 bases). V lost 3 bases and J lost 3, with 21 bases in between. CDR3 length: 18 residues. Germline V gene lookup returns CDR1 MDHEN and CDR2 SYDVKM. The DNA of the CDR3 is TGTGCCAGCAGTTTTGTACAGGGCTTGTTATTACACTACAATGAGCAGTTCTTC. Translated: CASSFVQGLLLHYNEQFF.

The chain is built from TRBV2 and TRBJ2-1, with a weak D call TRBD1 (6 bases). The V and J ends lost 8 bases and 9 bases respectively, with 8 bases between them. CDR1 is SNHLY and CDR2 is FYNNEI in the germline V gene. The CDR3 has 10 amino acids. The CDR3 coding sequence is TGTGCCAGCCAGGGGAGTGAGCAGTTCTTC. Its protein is CASQGSEQFF. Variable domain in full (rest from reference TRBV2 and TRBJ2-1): EPEVTQTPSHQVTQMGQEVILRCVPISNHLYFYWYRQILGQKVEFLVSFYNNEISEKSEIFDDQFSVERPDGSNFTLKIRSTKLEDSAMYFCASQGSEQFFGPGTRLTVL.

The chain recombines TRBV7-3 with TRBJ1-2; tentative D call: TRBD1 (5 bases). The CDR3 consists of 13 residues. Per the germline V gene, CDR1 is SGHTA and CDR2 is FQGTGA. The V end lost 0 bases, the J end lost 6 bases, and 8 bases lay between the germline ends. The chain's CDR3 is CASSLTRGDGYTF. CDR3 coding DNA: TGTGCCAGCAGCTTAACCCGGGGGGATGGCTACACCTTC. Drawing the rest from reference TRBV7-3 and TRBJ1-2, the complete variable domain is GAGVSQTPSNKVTEKGKYVELRCDPISGHTALYWYRQSLGQGPEFLIYFQGTGAADDSGLPNDRFFAVRPEGSVSTLKIQRTERGDSAVYLCASSLTRGDGYTFGSGTRLTVV.

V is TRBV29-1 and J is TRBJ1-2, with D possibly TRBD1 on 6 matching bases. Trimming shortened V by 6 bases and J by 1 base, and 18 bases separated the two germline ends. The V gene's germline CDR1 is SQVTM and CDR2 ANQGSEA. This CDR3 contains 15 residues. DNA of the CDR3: TGCAGCGTACAGGGTCTCCTCGAGAGTAACTATGGCTACACCTTC. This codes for CSVQGLLESNYGYTF.

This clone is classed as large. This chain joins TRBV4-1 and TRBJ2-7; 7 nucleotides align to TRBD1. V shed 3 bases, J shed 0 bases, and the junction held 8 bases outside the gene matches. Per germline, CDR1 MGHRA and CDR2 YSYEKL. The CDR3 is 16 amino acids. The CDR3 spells CASSQIGTDNSYEQYF. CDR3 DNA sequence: TGCGCCAGCAGCCAGATCGGGACAGACAACTCCTACGAGCAGTACTTC.

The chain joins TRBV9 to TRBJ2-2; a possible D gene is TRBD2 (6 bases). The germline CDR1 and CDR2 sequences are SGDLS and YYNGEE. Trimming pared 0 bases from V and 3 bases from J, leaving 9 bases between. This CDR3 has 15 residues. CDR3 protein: CASSVVPSDTGELFF. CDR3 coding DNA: TGTGCCAGCAGCGTAGTCCCTAGCGACACCGGGGAGCTGTTTTTT.